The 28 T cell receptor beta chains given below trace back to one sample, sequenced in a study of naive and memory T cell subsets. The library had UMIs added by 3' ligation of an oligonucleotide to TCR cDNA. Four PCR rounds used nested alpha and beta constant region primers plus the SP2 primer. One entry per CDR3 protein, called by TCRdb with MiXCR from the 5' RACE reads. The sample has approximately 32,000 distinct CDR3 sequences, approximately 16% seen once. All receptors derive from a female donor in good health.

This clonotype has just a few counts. The DNA of the CDR3 is TGTGCCAGCAGTTTGCGACAGGGGAATAGGGATGAGCAGTTCTTC. Protein: CASSLRQGNRDEQFF. The chain recombines TRBV12-3 or TRBV12-4 with TRBJ2-1; 8 bases map to TRBD1. The CDR3 is made up of 15 amino acids. V lost 3 bases, J lost 8 bases, and 9 bases stayed unmatched.

This CDR3 reads CASSRGDNQPQHF. Here the CDR3 DNA reads TGTGCCAGCAGTCGGGGGGACAATCAGCCCCAGCATTTT. The rearrangement links TRBV12-3 or TRBV12-4 to TRBJ1-5, with D maybe TRBD1 (5 bases). Trimming left V 5 bases short and J 3 bases short, with 8 bases between. The CDR3 sequence is 13 residues long.

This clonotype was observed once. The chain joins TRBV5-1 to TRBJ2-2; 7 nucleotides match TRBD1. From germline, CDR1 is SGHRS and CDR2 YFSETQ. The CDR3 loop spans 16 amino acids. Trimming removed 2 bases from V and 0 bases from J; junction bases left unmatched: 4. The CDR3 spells CASSLRGQSNTGELFF. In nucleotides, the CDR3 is TGCGCCAGCAGCTTACGGGGACAGTCGAACACCGGGGAGCTGTTTTTT.

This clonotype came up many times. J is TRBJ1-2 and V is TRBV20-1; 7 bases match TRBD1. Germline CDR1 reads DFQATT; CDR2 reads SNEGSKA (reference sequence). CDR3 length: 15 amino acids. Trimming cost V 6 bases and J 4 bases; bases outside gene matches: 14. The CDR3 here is CSAPNRQGRGYGYTF. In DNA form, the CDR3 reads TGCAGTGCCCCAAACCGACAGGGACGAGGCTATGGCTACACCTTC.

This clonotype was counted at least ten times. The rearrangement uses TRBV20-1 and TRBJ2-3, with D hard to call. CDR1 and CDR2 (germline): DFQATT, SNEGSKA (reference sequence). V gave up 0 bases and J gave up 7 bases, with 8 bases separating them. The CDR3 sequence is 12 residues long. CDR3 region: CSARDLRNTQYF. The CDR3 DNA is TGCAGTGCTAGAGATCTTAGAAATACGCAGTATTTT.

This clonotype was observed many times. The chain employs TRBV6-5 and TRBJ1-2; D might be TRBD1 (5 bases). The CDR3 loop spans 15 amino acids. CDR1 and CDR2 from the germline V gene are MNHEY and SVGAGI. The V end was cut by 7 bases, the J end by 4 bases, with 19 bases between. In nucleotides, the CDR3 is TGTGCCAGCACCACAACTACTGGGGGGATCTATGGCTACACCTTC. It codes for CASTTTTGGIYGYTF.

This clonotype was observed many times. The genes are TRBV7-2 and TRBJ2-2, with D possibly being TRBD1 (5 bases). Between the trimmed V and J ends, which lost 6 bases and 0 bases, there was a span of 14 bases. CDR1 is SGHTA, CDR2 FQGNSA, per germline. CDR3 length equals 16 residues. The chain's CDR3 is CASRTRQFANTGELFF. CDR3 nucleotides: TGTGCCAGCAGAACCCGACAGTTCGCGAACACCGGGGAGCTGTTTTTT.

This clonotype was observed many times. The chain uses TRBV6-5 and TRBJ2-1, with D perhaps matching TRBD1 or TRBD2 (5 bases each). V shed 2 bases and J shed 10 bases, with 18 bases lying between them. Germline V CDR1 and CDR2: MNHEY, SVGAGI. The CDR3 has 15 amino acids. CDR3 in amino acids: CASSYALPLGEEQFF. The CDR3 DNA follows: TGTGCCAGCAGTTACGCTTTACCTCTGGGGGAGGAGCAGTTCTTC.

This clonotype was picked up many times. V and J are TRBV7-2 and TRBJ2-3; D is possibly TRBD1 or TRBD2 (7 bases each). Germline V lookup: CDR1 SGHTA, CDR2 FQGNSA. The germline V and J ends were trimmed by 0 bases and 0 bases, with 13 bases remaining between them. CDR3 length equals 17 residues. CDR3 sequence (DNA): TGTGCCAGCAGCTTAGCGGGGGGGACAGCGAGCACAGATACGCAGTATTTT. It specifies CASSLAGGTASTDTQYF.

CDR3 bases: TGCGCCAGCAGCTTGTCCGCAGCGGGGGTCACAGATACGCAGTATTTT. It is translated as CASSLSAAGVTDTQYF. V and J are TRBV5-1 and TRBJ2-3; 8 positions match TRBD2. The CDR3 consists of 16 residues. With V trimmed by 1 base and J by 2 bases, 6 bases remained unmatched. The germline V gene has CDR1 SGHRS and CDR2 YFSETQ.

CDR3 region: CASSGGTSGGRSQETQYF. CDR3 in DNA: TGTGCCAGCAGCGGTGGGACTAGCGGGGGGCGATCCCAAGAGACCCAGTACTTC. V is TRBV9 and J is TRBJ2-5, with TRBD2 matching over 15 bases. Trimming cost V 3 bases and J 1 base; bases outside gene matches: 7. Germline values: CDR1 SGDLS, CDR2 YYNGEE. The CDR3 runs 18 residues.

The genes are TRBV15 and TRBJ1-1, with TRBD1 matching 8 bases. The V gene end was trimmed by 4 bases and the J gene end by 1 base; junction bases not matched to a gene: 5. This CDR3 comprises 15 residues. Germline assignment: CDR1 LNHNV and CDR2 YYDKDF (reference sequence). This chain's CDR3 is CATSTGQGRNTEAFF. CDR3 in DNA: TGTGCCACCAGCACTGGACAGGGCCGGAACACTGAAGCTTTCTTT.

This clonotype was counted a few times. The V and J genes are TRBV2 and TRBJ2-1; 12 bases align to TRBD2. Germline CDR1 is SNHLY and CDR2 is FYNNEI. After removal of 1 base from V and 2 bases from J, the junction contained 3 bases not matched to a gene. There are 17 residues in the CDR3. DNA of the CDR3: TGTGCCAGCAGTGAAGTACTAGCGGGGGGAACCTACAATGAGCAGTTCTTC. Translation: CASSEVLAGGTYNEQFF.

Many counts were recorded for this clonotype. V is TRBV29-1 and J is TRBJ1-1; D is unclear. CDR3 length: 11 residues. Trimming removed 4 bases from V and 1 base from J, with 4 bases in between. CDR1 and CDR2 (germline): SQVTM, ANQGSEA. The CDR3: CSVVANTEAFF. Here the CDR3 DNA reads TGCAGCGTTGTGGCGAACACTGAAGCTTTCTTT.

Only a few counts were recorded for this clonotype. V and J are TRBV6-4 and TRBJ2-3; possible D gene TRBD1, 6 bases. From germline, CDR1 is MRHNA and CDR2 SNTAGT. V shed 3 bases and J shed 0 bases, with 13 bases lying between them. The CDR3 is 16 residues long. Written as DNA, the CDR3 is TGTGCCAGCAGTGATCAACAGGGTACTAGCACAGATACGCAGTATTTT. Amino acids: CASSDQQGTSTDTQYF.

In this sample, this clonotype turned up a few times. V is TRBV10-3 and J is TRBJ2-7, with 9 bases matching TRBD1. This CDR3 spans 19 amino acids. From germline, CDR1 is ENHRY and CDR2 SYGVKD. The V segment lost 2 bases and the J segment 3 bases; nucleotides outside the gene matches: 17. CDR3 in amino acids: CAISEGMDRGRAEYYEQYF. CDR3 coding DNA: TGTGCCATCAGTGAGGGGATGGACAGGGGTAGAGCGGAATACTACGAGCAGTACTTC.

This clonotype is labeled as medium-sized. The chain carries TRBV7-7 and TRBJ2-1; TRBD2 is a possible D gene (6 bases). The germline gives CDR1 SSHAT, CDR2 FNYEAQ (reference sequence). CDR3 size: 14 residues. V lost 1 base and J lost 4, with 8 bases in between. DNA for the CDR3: TGTGCCAGCAGCTTAGGTGCGGGATACAATGAGCAGTTCTTC. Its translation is CASSLGAGYNEQFF.

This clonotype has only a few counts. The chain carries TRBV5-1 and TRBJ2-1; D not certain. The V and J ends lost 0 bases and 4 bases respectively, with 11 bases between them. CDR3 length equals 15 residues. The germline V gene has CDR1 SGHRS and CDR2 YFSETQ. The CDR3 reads CASSLADHVYNEQFF. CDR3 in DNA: TGCGCCAGCAGCTTGGCGGATCACGTTTACAATGAGCAGTTCTTC.

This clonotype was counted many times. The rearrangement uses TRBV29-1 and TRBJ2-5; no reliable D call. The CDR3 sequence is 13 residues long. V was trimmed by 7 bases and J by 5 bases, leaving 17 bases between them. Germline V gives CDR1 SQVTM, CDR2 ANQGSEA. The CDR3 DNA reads TGCAGCGCCGAAAGTGGTAGTACGGAGACCCAGTACTTC. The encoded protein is CSAESGSTETQYF.

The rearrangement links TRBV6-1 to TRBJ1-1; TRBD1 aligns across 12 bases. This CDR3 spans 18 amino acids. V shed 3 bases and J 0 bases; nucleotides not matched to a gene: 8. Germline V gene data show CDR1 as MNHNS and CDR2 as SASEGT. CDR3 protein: CASSDTGTGGVLNTEAFF. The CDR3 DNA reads TGTGCCAGCAGTGATACCGGGACAGGGGGCGTATTGAACACTGAAGCTTTCTTT.

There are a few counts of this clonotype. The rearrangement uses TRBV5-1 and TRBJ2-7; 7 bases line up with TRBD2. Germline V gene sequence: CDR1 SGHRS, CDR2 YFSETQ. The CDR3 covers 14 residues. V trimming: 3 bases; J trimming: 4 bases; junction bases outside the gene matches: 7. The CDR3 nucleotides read TGCGCCAGCAGCTGGGAGGGGCCGTCGTACGAGCAGTACTTC. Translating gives CASSWEGPSYEQYF.

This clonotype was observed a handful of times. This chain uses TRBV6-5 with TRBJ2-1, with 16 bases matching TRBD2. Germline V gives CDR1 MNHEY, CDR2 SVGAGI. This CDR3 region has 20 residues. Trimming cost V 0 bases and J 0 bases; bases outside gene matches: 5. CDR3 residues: CASSYSMGLAGGGSYNEQFF. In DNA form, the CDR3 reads TGTGCCAGCAGTTACTCGATGGGACTAGCGGGGGGGGGCTCCTACAATGAGCAGTTCTTC.

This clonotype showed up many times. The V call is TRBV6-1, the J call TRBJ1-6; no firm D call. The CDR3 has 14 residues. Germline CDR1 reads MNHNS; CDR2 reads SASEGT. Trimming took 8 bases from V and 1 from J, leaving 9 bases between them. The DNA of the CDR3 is TGTGCCAGCGTCACTCGGTCCTATAATTCACCCCTCCACTTT. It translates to CASVTRSYNSPLHF.

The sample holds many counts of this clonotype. The DNA for the CDR3 is TGCAGTGCCAGTGGGGGCCCCTCGCGAGGTAATGAGCAGTTCTTC. Its protein is CSASGGPSRGNEQFF. This chain uses TRBV20-1 with TRBJ2-1; D possibly corresponds to TRBD1 (6 bases). CDR1 is DFQATT and CDR2 is SNEGSKA in the germline V gene (reference sequence). V was trimmed by 6 bases and J by 7 bases, leaving 22 bases between them. The CDR3 runs to 15 residues.

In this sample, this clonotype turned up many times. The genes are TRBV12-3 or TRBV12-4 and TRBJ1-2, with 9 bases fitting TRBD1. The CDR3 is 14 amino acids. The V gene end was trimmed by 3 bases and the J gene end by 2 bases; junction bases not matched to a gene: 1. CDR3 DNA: TGTGCCAGCAGTTTGACAGGGGGGAACTATGGCTACACCTTC. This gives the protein CASSLTGGNYGYTF.

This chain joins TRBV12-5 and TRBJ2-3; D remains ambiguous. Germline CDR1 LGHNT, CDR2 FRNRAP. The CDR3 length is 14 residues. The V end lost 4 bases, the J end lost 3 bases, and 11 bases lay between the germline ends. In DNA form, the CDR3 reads TGTGCTAGTGGTTGGCAGAGATCGACAGATACGCAGTATTTT. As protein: CASGWQRSTDTQYF.

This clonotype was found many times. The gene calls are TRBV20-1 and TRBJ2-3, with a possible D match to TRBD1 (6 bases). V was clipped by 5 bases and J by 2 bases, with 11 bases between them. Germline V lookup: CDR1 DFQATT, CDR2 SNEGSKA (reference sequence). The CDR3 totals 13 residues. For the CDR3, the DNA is TGCAGTGCTCCGGGACATTACACAGATACGCAGTATTTT. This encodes CSAPGHYTDTQYF.

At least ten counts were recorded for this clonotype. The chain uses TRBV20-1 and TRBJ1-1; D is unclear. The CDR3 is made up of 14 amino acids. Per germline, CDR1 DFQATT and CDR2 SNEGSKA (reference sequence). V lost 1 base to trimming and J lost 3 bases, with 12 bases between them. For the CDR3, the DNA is TGCAGTGCTAGAGGCGTAGGTCGGGACACTGAAGCTTTCTTT. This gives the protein CSARGVGRDTEAFF.